The rows below give T cell receptor beta chains drawn from one sample of a study of T-cell reconstitution after alpha-beta-depleted transplantation in children. A single record per CDR3 protein comes from TCRdb applying MiXCR to the PCR reads. The sample holds roughly 610,000 distinct CDR3 sequences, under 12% seen once. Source: PBMCs from the stem cell graft donor, taken from the stem cell graft. The receptors were sampled from a human donor who donated a stem cell graft to a child with acute myeloid leukemia. The CDR3 runs from the conserved cysteine through the conserved F or W. D genes are given only for firm matches. Not all rows give a size; the values are once, few, many and, for expanded clones, a class.

D gene	V gene	J gene	clone size	CDR3 protein	CDR3 DNA
NA	TRBV29-1	TRBJ1-1	NA	CSVSRQLNTEAFF	TGCAGCGTTTCGAGACAGTTGAACACTGAAGCTTTCTTT
TRBD1	TRBV15	TRBJ2-7	NA	CATSRDGTGLRGEQYF	TGTGCCACCAGCAGGGACGGGACAGGGCTTAGGGGAGAGCAGTACTTC
TRBD2	TRBV20-1	TRBJ2-3	few	CSAAGLAGWDTQYF	TGCAGTGCAGCGGGACTAGCGGGATGGGATACGCAGTATTTT
NA	TRBV7-9	TRBJ2-7	few	CASSFDVMYEQYF	TGTGCCAGCAGCTTCGATGTAATGTACGAGCAGTACTTC
TRBD1	TRBV24-1	TRBJ2-1	few	CATSDKGALGNEQFF	TGTGCCACCAGTGATAAGGGGGCGCTTGGCAATGAGCAGTTCTTC
NA	TRBV20-1	TRBJ1-1	many	CSAIGAGGRRNTEAFF	TGCAGTGCCATAGGAGCGGGTGGTCGTCGAAACACTGAAGCTTTCTTT
NA	TRBV20-1	TRBJ1-3	NA	CSARDPGTFRNTIYF	TGCAGTGCTAGAGATCCCGGGACATTTCGAAACACCATATATTTT
TRBD2	TRBV29-1	TRBJ2-6	few	CSVVRERPSGANVLTF	TGCAGCGTTGTGCGGGAGCGACCCTCTGGGGCCAACGTCCTGACTTTC
NA	TRBV7-6	TRBJ2-3	few	CASSLRSNTDTQYF	TGTGCCAGCAGCTTACGATCTAACACAGATACGCAGTATTTT
NA	TRBV5-1	TRBJ2-7	few	CASSLDGGRGEQYF	TGCGCCAGCAGCTTGGATGGGGGGAGAGGGGAGCAGTACTTC
NA	TRBV7-9	TRBJ1-4	many	CASSLYGDEKLFF	TGTGCCAGCAGCTTATACGGGGATGAAAAACTGTTTTTT
NA	TRBV7-9	TRBJ2-7	NA	CASSLGPIGEQYF	TGTGCCAGCAGCTTAGGCCCCATAGGCGAGCAGTACTTC
TRBD1	TRBV9	TRBJ2-2	many	CASSPRTGDVFRELFF	TGTGCCAGCAGCCCTCGGACAGGGGACGTTTTCAGGGAGCTGTTTTTT
NA	TRBV4-3	TRBJ2-3	NA	CASSLRGASADTQYF	TGCGCCAGCAGCCTGCGAGGCGCTAGCGCAGATACGCAGTATTTT
NA	TRBV6-5	TRBJ1-2	NA	CASSYLTPRLSYGYTF	TGTGCCAGCAGTTACCTGACTCCCCGACTATCCTATGGCTACACCTTC
NA	TRBV13	TRBJ2-3	NA	CAGSLYDGPDTQYF	TGTGCCGGCAGCTTATATGACGGGCCGGATACGCAGTATTTT
TRBD1	TRBV24-1	TRBJ2-7	NA	CGASDFSGTGGSHYEQYF	TGTGGGGCCAGTGATTTCTCCGGGACAGGGGGCTCTCACTACGAGCAGTACTTC
NA	TRBV15	TRBJ1-1	many	CATSRDRPGALSNTEAFF	TGTGCCACCAGCAGAGATCGGCCAGGGGCATTATCCAACACTGAAGCTTTCTTT
NA	TRBV12-3/TRBV12-4	TRBJ2-2	NA	CASSEGNTGELFF	TGTGCCAGCAGCGAGGGGAACACCGGGGAGCTGTTTTTT
NA	TRBV4-2	TRBJ1-2	NA	CASSQEYRADYGYTF	TGTGCCAGCAGCCAAGAATATCGGGCAGACTATGGCTACACCTTC
NA	TRBV18	TRBJ2-2	many	CASSPGQTGGELFF	TGTGCCAGCTCACCAGGGCAGACGGGCGGGGAGCTGTTTTTT
NA	TRBV12-3/TRBV12-4	TRBJ2-1	many	CASSSYPLAGEGEFF	TGTGCCAGCAGTTCTTATCCCTTAGCAGGGGAAGGGGAGTTCTTC
TRBD2	TRBV6-2/TRBV6-3	TRBJ2-1	many	CASAKAGVGDNEQFF	TGTGCCAGCGCGAAAGCGGGAGTTGGGGACAATGAGCAGTTCTTC
NA	TRBV19	TRBJ2-2	once	CASSMWLLRTGELFF	TGTGCCAGTAGTATGTGGCTCCTGAGGACCGGGGAGCTGTTTTTT
NA	TRBV7-3	TRBJ1-1	many	CASSAGQRNTEAFF	TGTGCCAGCAGCGCCGGACAGAGGAACACTGAAGCTTTCTTT
NA	TRBV6-2/TRBV6-3	TRBJ2-1	NA	CASSYRGTHSSYNEQFF	TGTGCCAGCAGTTACCGGGGGACTCACAGCTCCTACAATGAGCAGTTCTTC
TRBD2	TRBV6-1	TRBJ2-1	many	CASSLAGATYNEQFF	TGTGCCAGCAGCCTAGCGGGAGCCACCTACAATGAGCAGTTCTTC
TRBD1	TRBV5-1	TRBJ2-7	NA	CASSSSGTGTEQYF	TGCGCCAGCAGCTCTTCCGGGACAGGGACCGAGCAGTACTTC
TRBD2	TRBV29-1	TRBJ2-7	many	CSVGAGTSGRAYEQYF	TGCAGCGTGGGCGCAGGGACTAGCGGGAGGGCCTACGAGCAGTACTTC
TRBD1	TRBV12-3/TRBV12-4	TRBJ1-6	few	CASSLDPHDRGYNSPLHF	TGTGCCAGCAGTTTAGACCCCCACGACAGGGGATATAATTCACCCCTCCACTTT
NA	TRBV20-1	TRBJ2-7	few	CSASGGLAKASHEQYF	TGCAGTGCTAGTGGGGGTCTGGCCAAGGCCAGCCACGAGCAGTACTTC
NA	TRBV20-1	TRBJ2-7	few	CSASIAALYEQYF	TGCAGTGCTAGTATAGCGGCCCTTTACGAGCAGTACTTC
NA	TRBV6-5	TRBJ1-2	NA	CASSYLGGFSVGYTF	TGTGCCAGCAGTTATTTGGGGGGGTTCTCCGTAGGCTACACCTTC
TRBD2	TRBV7-9	TRBJ2-1	NA	CASSFAGGVTNEQFF	TGTGCCAGCAGCTTTGCCGGGGGGGTCACCAATGAGCAGTTCTTC
NA	TRBV5-1	TRBJ2-1	few	CASSFPRGQIGNEQFF	TGCGCCAGCAGCTTCCCTAGGGGCCAAATCGGGAATGAGCAGTTCTTC
TRBD2	TRBV11-3	TRBJ2-1	NA	CASSPRAGYNEQFF	TGTGCCAGCAGTCCTAGAGCGGGATACAATGAGCAGTTCTTC
NA	TRBV20-1	TRBJ2-7	few	CSASSQANLEQYF	TGCAGTGCTAGCTCTCAGGCTAATCTAGAGCAGTACTTC
TRBD2	TRBV3-1	TRBJ2-7	many	CASSQGEGSYEQYF	TGTGCCAGCAGCCAAGGGGAGGGGAGCTACGAGCAGTACTTC
NA	TRBV4-2	TRBJ2-5	NA	CASSPPRSGRGPQETQYF	TGTGCCAGCAGCCCCCCGCGATCGGGTAGGGGTCCCCAAGAGACCCAGTACTTC
NA	TRBV29-1	TRBJ2-7	many	CSVETLRGSSYEQYF	TGCAGCGTTGAAACACTAAGGGGATCGTCCTACGAGCAGTACTTC
NA	TRBV25-1	TRBJ2-5	NA	CASSESPDRGTEKETQYF	TGTGCCAGCAGTGAATCCCCGGACCGGGGGACAGAGAAAGAGACCCAGTACTTC
TRBD1	TRBV6-2/TRBV6-3	TRBJ2-4	few	CASSYAIGGKAKNIQYF	TGTGCCAGCAGTTACGCCATAGGGGGCAAAGCCAAAAACATTCAGTACTTC
TRBD2	TRBV3-1	TRBJ2-1	few	CASSPTRGGRAILVF	TGTGCCAGCAGCCCCACGAGAGGAGGGAGGGCCATATTGGTCTTC
TRBD2	TRBV15	TRBJ2-3	NA	CATSRLSGNGLDTQYF	TGTGCCACCAGCAGACTGAGCGGGAACGGGTTAGATACGCAGTATTTT
NA	TRBV7-2	TRBJ2-1	NA	CASSLARLTATGYNEQFF	TGTGCCAGCAGCTTAGCGAGGCTGACGGCTACGGGGTACAATGAGCAGTTCTTC
NA	TRBV12-3/TRBV12-4	TRBJ1-5	few	CASRTGGHYSNQPQHF	TGTGCCAGCAGGACCGGGGGCCATTATAGCAATCAGCCCCAGCATTTT
NA	TRBV7-2	TRBJ2-7	few	CASSSPLTYEQYF	TGTGCCAGCAGCTCCCCGCTGACCTACGAGCAGTACTTC
TRBD2	TRBV7-2	TRBJ2-5	many	CASSSGTSGTQYF	TGTGCCAGCAGCTCTGGGACTAGCGGGACCCAGTACTTC
NA	TRBV19	TRBJ2-3	many	CASSPGARITDTQYF	TGTGCCAGCTCGCCAGGGGCGAGAATCACAGATACGCAGTATTTT
NA	TRBV6-2/TRBV6-3	TRBJ1-2	few	CASSYPVMHGYTF	TGTGCCAGCAGTTATCCTGTGATGCATGGCTACACCTTC
NA	TRBV5-1	TRBJ1-2	few	CASTYGQVDGYTF	TGCGCCAGCACTTACGGCCAGGTGGATGGCTACACCTTC
TRBD2	TRBV20-1	TRBJ2-3	NA	CSAQTGTSVVDTQYF	TGCAGTGCTCAAACCGGGACTAGCGTGGTCGATACGCAGTATTTT
NA	TRBV5-1	TRBJ2-6	once	CASSPYESSGANVLTF	TGCGCCAGCAGCCCATACGAGAGCTCTGGGGCCAACGTCCTGACTTTC
NA	TRBV9	TRBJ1-6	many	CASSVGQGGSSPLHF	TGTGCCAGCAGCGTAGGGCAGGGAGGGAGTTCACCCCTCCACTTT
NA	TRBV20-1	TRBJ2-1	many	CSARTSRVIRNEQFF	TGCAGTGCTAGAACCTCTCGGGTAATCCGGAATGAGCAGTTCTTC
NA	TRBV6-5	TRBJ2-1	few	CASSFPSAPEQFF	TGTGCCAGCAGTTTCCCTAGCGCCCCTGAGCAGTTCTTC
NA	TRBV20-1	TRBJ2-3	few	CSASQGSTQYF	TGCAGTGCGTCCCAGGGTTCTACGCAGTATTTT
NA	TRBV15	TRBJ2-7	NA	CATSRAGDTYEQYF	TGTGCCACCAGCAGAGCAGGGGACACATACGAGCAGTACTTC
TRBD2	TRBV7-2	TRBJ2-5	NA	CASSSPSGAGGETQYF	TGTGCCAGCAGCTCCCCGTCCGGGGCGGGAGGGGAGACCCAGTACTTC
NA	TRBV18	TRBJ1-3	many	CASSLQYDGNTIYF	TGTGCCAGCTCACTCCAGTACGATGGAAACACCATATATTTT